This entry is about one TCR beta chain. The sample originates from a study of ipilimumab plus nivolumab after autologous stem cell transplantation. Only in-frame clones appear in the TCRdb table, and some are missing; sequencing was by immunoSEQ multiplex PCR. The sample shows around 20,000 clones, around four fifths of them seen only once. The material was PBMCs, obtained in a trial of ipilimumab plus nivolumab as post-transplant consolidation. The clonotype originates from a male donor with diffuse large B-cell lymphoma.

CDR3 in amino acids: CATLLEITDTQYF. The CDR3, as DNA: TGTGCCACTCTGCTAGAAATCACAGATACGCAGTATTTT. The chain links TRBV10-3 to TRBJ2-3; D not certain. With 10 bases removed from V and 2 bases from J, the gap between germline ends came to 13 bases. Germline-derived CDR1 and CDR2 are ENHRY and SYGVKD. This CDR3 contains 13 residues.